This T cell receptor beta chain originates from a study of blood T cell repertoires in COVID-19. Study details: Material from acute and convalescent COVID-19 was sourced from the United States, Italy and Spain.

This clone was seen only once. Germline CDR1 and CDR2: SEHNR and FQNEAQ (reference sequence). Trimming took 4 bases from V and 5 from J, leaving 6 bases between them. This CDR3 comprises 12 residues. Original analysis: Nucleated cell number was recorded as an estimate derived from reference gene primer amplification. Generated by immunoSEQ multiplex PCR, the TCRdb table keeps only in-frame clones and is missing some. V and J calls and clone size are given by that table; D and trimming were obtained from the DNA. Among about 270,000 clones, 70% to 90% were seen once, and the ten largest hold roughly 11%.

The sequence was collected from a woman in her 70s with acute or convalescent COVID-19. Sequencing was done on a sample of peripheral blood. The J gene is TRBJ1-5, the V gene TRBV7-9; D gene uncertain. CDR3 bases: TGTGCCAGCAGCTCCGGTGATCAGCCCCAGCATTTT. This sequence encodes CASSSGDQPQHF. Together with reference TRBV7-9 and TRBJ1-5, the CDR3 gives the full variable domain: DTGVSQNPRHKITKRGQNVTFRCDPISEHNRLYWYRQTLGQGPEFLTYFQNEAQLEKSRLLSDRFSAERPKGSFSTLEIQRTEQGDSAMYLCASSSGDQPQHFGDGTRLSIL.